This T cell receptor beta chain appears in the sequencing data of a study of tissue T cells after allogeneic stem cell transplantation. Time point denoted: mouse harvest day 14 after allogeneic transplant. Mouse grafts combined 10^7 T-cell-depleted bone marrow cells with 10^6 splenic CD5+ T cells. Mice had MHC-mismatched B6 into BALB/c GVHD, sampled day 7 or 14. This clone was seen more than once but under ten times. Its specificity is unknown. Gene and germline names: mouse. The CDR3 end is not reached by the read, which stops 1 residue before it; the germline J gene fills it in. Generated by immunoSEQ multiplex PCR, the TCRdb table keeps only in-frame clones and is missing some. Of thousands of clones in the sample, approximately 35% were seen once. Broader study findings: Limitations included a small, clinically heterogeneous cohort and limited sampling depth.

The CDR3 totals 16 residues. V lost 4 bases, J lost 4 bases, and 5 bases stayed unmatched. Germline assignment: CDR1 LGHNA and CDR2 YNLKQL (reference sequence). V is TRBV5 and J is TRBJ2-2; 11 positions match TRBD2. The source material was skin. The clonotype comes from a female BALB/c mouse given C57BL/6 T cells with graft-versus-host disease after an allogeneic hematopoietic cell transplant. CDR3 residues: CASSRNWGGGTGQLYF. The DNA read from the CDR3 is TGTGCCAGCAGCCGCAACTGGGGGGGCGGCACCGGGCAGCTCTAC.